A single sample gave rise to the 16 T cell receptor beta chains below, sequenced in a study of CD8 T cells in ankylosing spondylitis. TCRdb recomputed calls from the 5' RACE reads with MiXCR, one row per CDR3 protein. Of 450,000 to 550,000 distinct CDR3 sequences detected, about 5.7% appear once; the ten largest clones hold 3% to 4.5%. The study, taken as a whole, reports: A motif of several highly homologous TCR beta variants was seen as apparently characteristic of ankylosing spondylitis blood.

These TCRs' antigens remain unknown. What was sequenced was blood, either unsorted or a sorted T cell fraction (not recorded which). These receptors came from a male donor with ankylosing spondylitis.

This clonotype was seen at least ten times. The chain has TRBV20-1 and TRBJ1-4, with D possibly being TRBD1 (5 bases). This CDR3 comprises 14 residues. CDR1 and CDR2 (germline): DFQATT, SNEGSKA (reference sequence). V gave up 0 bases and J gave up 6 bases, with 11 bases separating them. CDR3: CSARDIRGDEKLFF. The CDR3 nucleotides are TGCAGTGCTAGAGATATACGGGGGGATGAAAAACTGTTTTTT.

This rearrangement joins TRBV7-2 to TRBJ2-1; 12 nucleotides line up with TRBD2. CDR1 is SGHTA, CDR2 FQGNSA, per germline. The CDR3 loop spans 14 amino acids. The trim removed 8 bases at V and 6 bases at J, leaving 5 bases unmatched. This chain's CDR3 is CASLPGLAGNEQFF. Written as DNA, the CDR3 is TGTGCCAGCCTACCGGGACTAGCGGGCAATGAGCAGTTCTTC.

This clonotype was seen ten or more times. This chain links TRBV20-1 with TRBJ1-5, with D possibly matching TRBD1 (5 bases). Germline lookup yields CDR1 DFQATT and CDR2 SNEGSKA (reference sequence). Trimming stripped 4 bases from V and 5 bases from J, with 12 bases between. This CDR3 has 13 residues. CDR3 sequence: CSAKTDLDQPQHF. CDR3 in DNA: TGCAGTGCTAAGACAGATTTAGATCAGCCCCAGCATTTT.

This clonotype was seen repeatedly, ten times or more. The V gene is TRBV29-1, the J gene TRBJ1-1, with D perhaps matching TRBD1 (5 bases). Trimming removed 8 bases at V and 7 bases at J, with 14 bases between. CDR3 length: 11 amino acids. Looked up from germline, CDR1 is SQVTM and CDR2 is ANQGSEA. CDR3 sequence reads: CSHAWGGEAFF. The CDR3 DNA reads TGCAGCCATGCTTGGGGGGGTGAAGCTTTCTTT.

This chain links TRBV11-2 with TRBJ2-1; tentatively, D is TRBD2 (6 bases). Germline loops: CDR1 SGHAT, CDR2 FQNNGV. The CDR3 runs 18 residues. With 0 bases removed from V and 3 bases from J, the gap between germline ends came to 18 bases. CDR3 nucleotide sequence: TGTGCCAGCAGCTTAGAAGGGTTTCGGCTGGGGGGCTACAATGAGCAGTTCTTC. Amino acid sequence: CASSLEGFRLGGYNEQFF.

There are many counts of this clonotype. V is TRBV7-8 and J is TRBJ2-3; 9 bases agree with TRBD2. The germline V gene has CDR1 SGHVS and CDR2 FQNEAQ. The CDR3 extends over 13 amino acids. Trimming at V came to 4 bases and at J to 5 bases, leaving 1 base not matched to a gene. CDR3 nucleotides: TGTGCCAGCAGCTCAGCGGGAGGAGATACGCAGTATTTT. Amino acid sequence: CASSSAGGDTQYF. The complete variable domain, with remaining parts taken from reference TRBV7-8 and TRBJ2-3, reads GAGVSQSPRYKVAKRGQDVALRCDPISGHVSLFWYQQALGQGPEFLTYFQNEAQLDKSGLPSDRFFAERPEGSVSTLKIQRTQQEDSAVYLCASSSAGGDTQYFGPGTRLTVL.

In this sample, this clonotype turned up many times. This chain connects TRBV27 to TRBJ2-7, with no clear D. The CDR3 length is 13 residues. Per the germline V gene, CDR1 is MNHEY and CDR2 is SMNVEV (reference sequence). V was pared by 8 bases and J by 5 bases, with 16 bases between. Here the CDR3 reads CASSFGRKNEQYF. CDR3 sequence (DNA): TGTGCCAGCTCCTTCGGGCGTAAGAACGAGCAGTACTTC.

This clonotype was seen at least ten times. The chain has TRBV6-2 or TRBV6-3 and TRBJ2-7, with D perhaps matching TRBD2 (6 bases). Trimming took 8 bases from V and 5 from J, leaving 22 bases between them. Germline lookup yields CDR1 MNHEY and CDR2 SVGEGT. The CDR3 extends over 15 amino acids. The CDR3 nucleotides are TGTGCCAGCGTTAACTCTTCGGGAGATCTCGACGAGCAGTACTTC. Translating it yields CASVNSSGDLDEQYF.

The table lists this clonotype with many counts. The chain employs TRBV10-3 and TRBJ1-2; D gene ambiguous. Trimming left V 6 bases short and J 5 bases short, with 13 bases between. The CDR3 is 13 residues long. The germline V gene encodes CDR1 ENHRY and CDR2 SYGVKD. CDR3 DNA: TGTGCCATCAGCCCCGCGCCCCAGTATGGCTACACCTTC. Its translation is CAISPAPQYGYTF.

In this sample, this clonotype turned up many times. The J gene is TRBJ2-7, the V gene TRBV7-2; D remains ambiguous. Germline V gene data show CDR1 as SGHTA and CDR2 as FQGNSA. V was cut by 4 bases and J by 12 bases, with 16 bases left in between. This CDR3 is built from 12 residues. CDR3 residues: CASSSGPIRLYF. The CDR3 region has the DNA TGTGCCAGCAGCTCCGGACCGATTAGGCTGTACTTC.

Concerning this clonotype itself: Given a much more abundant clone one base away, this may be a read error. The gene calls are TRBV6-2 or TRBV6-3 and TRBJ2-4, with D hard to call. The CDR3 covers 14 residues. Per the germline V gene, CDR1 is MNHEY and CDR2 is SVGEGT. CDR3 nucleotide sequence: TGTACCGGCTCACAATCGGGCCGGAAAAACATTCAGTACTTC. Translation gives CTGSQSGRKNIQYF.

This clonotype was seen only a few times. The J gene is TRBJ2-3, the V gene TRBV27; possibly TRBD1 or TRBD2 for D (5 bases each). With 8 bases removed from V and 0 bases from J, the gap between germline ends came to 9 bases. The germline V gene has CDR1 MNHEY and CDR2 SMNVEV (reference sequence). The CDR3 has 13 amino acids. The CDR3 DNA is TGTGCCAGCGGATGGGGGAGCACAGATACGCAGTATTTT. Residues: CASGWGSTDTQYF.

This clonotype was counted ten times or more. The CDR3 DNA is TGCAGCACAGGGACCTATCAAGAGACCCAGTACTTC. Protein product: CSTGTYQETQYF. The chain recombines TRBV29-1 with TRBJ2-5; TRBD1 might be the D (6 bases). The CDR3 runs 12 residues. Germline V gene sequence: CDR1 SQVTM, CDR2 ANQGSEA. Trimming took off 8 bases at V and 2 bases at J, with 12 bases between the two ends.

This clonotype was counted many times. The V and J genes are TRBV2 and TRBJ1-1; D gene unclear. This CDR3 region has 13 residues. V was trimmed by 7 bases and J by 0 bases, leaving 9 bases between them. The germline V gene encodes CDR1 SNHLY and CDR2 FYNNEI. CDR3 nucleotides: TGTGCCAGCAAAGCACAGATGAACACTGAAGCTTTCTTT. Its translation is CASKAQMNTEAFF. The variable domain in full, with the rest retrieved from reference TRBV2 and TRBJ1-1, is EPEVTQTPSHQVTQMGQEVILRCVPISNHLYFYWYRQILGQKVEFLVSFYNNEISEKSEIFDDQFSVERPDGSNFTLKIRSTKLEDSAMYFCASKAQMNTEAFFGQGTRLTVV.

This clonotype showed up many times. The CDR3 region is CASSQGRWSSGANVLTF. Here the CDR3 DNA reads TGCGCCAGCAGCCAGGGCCGATGGAGCTCTGGGGCCAACGTCCTGACTTTC. V is TRBV4-3 and J is TRBJ2-6, with no clear D. Germline V CDR1 and CDR2: LGHNA, YSLEER. V was trimmed by 3 bases and J by 0 bases, leaving 12 bases between them. The CDR3 consists of 17 residues.

Ten or more counts support this clonotype. The gene calls are TRBV5-6 and TRBJ2-1; D might be TRBD2 (5 bases). V dropped 1 base and J dropped 10 bases, with 21 bases sitting between them. The length of the CDR3 is 16 residues. Looked up from germline, CDR1 is SGHDT and CDR2 is YYEEEE. The CDR3 loop reads CASSLLAALAEDEQFF. CDR3 nucleotides: TGTGCCAGCAGCTTGCTGGCGGCGCTAGCCGAAGACGAGCAGTTCTTC.